This T cell receptor beta chain is from a study of cytomegalovirus exposure and HLA in healthy donors. Study-level points and caveats: Reportedly, cytomegalovirus status was diagnosed with high sensitivity and specificity.

Generated by immunoSEQ multiplex PCR, the TCRdb table keeps only in-frame clones and is missing some. The repertoire holds under 140,000 clones, with around 90% as singletons. About this clone: Its antigen remains unidentified.

Germline CDR1 and CDR2: SGHVS and FQNEAQ. The ends lost 5 bases at V and 6 bases at J; junction bases unmatched: 7. CDR3 length equals 16 residues. Sequencing used PBMCs. The clonotype originates from a woman between 18 and 30 years old in good health and CMV-seronegative. V gene TRBV7-8 combines with J gene TRBJ2-1, with 13 positions matching TRBD2. As DNA, the CDR3 is TGTGCCAGCAGCCCGGCGGGACTAGCGGGGCTCAATGAGCAGTTCTTC. Translation: CASSPAGLAGLNEQFF.